This T cell receptor (beta chain) was retrieved from a study of blood T cell repertoires in COVID-19. Study-level information: Sources were T cells, B-cell-depleted T cells, or PBMCs; the material itself was cDNA or gDNA.

The V gene lost 0 bases and the J gene lost 7 bases, with 11 bases spanning the gap. Germline CDR1 and CDR2: SGHRS and YFSETQ. The CDR3 spans 14 residues. This clone appeared a few times. In the authors' methods: Amplification of reference gene primers provided the estimated nucleated cell counts. The data were produced by immunoSEQ multiplex PCR, yet TCRdb's version contains in-frame clones alone and is incomplete. V, J and clone size reflect that table, while D and trimming were determined from the DNA. The top ten hold 4.5% to 7% of the sample, which has about 200,000 clones, over 70% seen once. Input material: peripheral blood. The TCR sequence derives from a woman aged 65 to 85 with acute or convalescent COVID-19. The chain joins TRBV5-1 to TRBJ2-1, with a possible D match to TRBD2 (6 bases). The CDR3 nucleotides read TGCGCCAGCAGCTTGGCGGGCGGAGGGAATGAGCAGTTCTTC. Amino acid sequence: CASSLAGGGNEQFF.